The 28 T cell receptor beta chains in this list originate from one sample, sequenced in a study of PD-L1 blockade in urothelial cancer. The time point denotes: peripheral blood 6 weeks after treatment start. The method was immunoSEQ multiplex PCR; TCRdb's version includes in-frame clones alone and lacks a portion of them. The top ten hold about 1.8% of the sample, which has some 120,000 clones, around 89% seen once. Sequenced material: PBMCs, taken around atezolizumab (anti-PD-L1) treatment. The receptors come from a man between 60 and 70 years old with urothelial cancer.

The chain carries TRBV6-5 and TRBJ1-1; D gene unclear. The CDR3 runs 15 residues. Germline V gene lookup returns CDR1 MNHEY and CDR2 SVGAGI. Between the trimmed V and J ends, which lost 7 bases and 1 base, there was a span of 16 bases. CDR3 residues: CASIQQPRGNTEAFF. For the CDR3, the DNA is TGTGCCAGCATTCAACAGCCCCGGGGGAACACTGAAGCTTTCTTT.

The chain recombines TRBV5-4 with TRBJ1-2; D not certain. The CDR3 spans 14 residues. Germline V gene sequence: CDR1 SGHNT, CDR2 YYREEE (reference sequence). With 4 bases removed from V and 5 bases from J, the gap between germline ends came to 15 bases. CDR3 nucleotide sequence: TGTGCCAGCAGCCAAGAACGGATCGGGTATGGCTACACCTTC. As protein: CASSQERIGYGYTF.

The CDR3 region has the DNA TGTGCCAGCAGTTTGGGGGCAACAGGTTTCCCCTATGGCTACACCTTC. Amino acids: CASSLGATGFPYGYTF. The chain has TRBV27 and TRBJ1-2; a possible D gene is TRBD1 (6 bases). The germline V and J ends were trimmed by 3 bases and 4 bases, with 18 bases remaining between them. The CDR3 is 16 amino acids. Germline CDR1 MNHEY, CDR2 SMNVEV (reference sequence).

The V call is TRBV18, the J call TRBJ2-7; weak D call: TRBD1 (5 bases). Trimming removed 0 bases from V and 2 bases from J, with 8 bases in between. Germline V gene sequence: CDR1 KGHSH, CDR2 LQKENI. The CDR3 runs to 14 residues. CDR3 DNA sequence: TGTGCCAGCTCACCACCAGGGGTCCCCTACGAGCAGTACTTC. Amino acid sequence: CASSPPGVPYEQYF.

The V gene is TRBV18, the J gene TRBJ1-5; 7 bases line up with TRBD1. Germline V gene data show CDR1 as KGHSH and CDR2 as LQKENI. CDR3 length: 14 amino acids. The V and J ends lost 5 bases and 4 bases, in that order; junction bases with no gene match: 5. The CDR3 nucleotides read TGTGCCAGCTCAGAGCAGGGGGTAAATCAGCCCCAGCATTTT. Its translation is CASSEQGVNQPQHF.

V is TRBV6-6 and J is TRBJ2-5; D uncertain. The CDR3 totals 13 residues. V was cut by 2 bases and J by 1 base, with 5 bases left in between. The germline gives CDR1 MNHNY, CDR2 SVGAGI (reference sequence). For the CDR3, the DNA is TGTGCCAGCAGTTACAACGGCCAAGAGACCCAGTACTTC. Its translation: CASSYNGQETQYF.

This chain uses TRBV5-6 with TRBJ1-5, with a possible D match to TRBD1 (5 bases). This CDR3 contains 15 residues. V was clipped by 3 bases and J by 0 bases, with 10 bases between them. Germline V gene sequence: CDR1 SGHDT, CDR2 YYEEEE. The CDR3 region has the DNA TGTGCCAGCAGCTCAGGGCTCTATAGCAATCAGCCCCAGCATTTT. This translates into CASSSGLYSNQPQHF.

This clone appeared a single time. The chain employs TRBV18 and TRBJ2-2; 8 nucleotides agree with TRBD2. The V and J ends lost 6 bases and 3 bases, in that order; junction bases with no gene match: 9. The CDR3 runs to 16 residues. Germline V lookup: CDR1 KGHSH, CDR2 LQKENI. CDR3 DNA sequence: TGTGCCAGCTCCAAGCGGGAGTTAATGGACACCGGGGAGCTGTTTTTT. Encoded protein: CASSKRELMDTGELFF.

In this sample, this clone turned up once. The chain recombines TRBV5-4 with TRBJ2-7, with TRBD2 as a possible D gene (6 bases). Trimming removed 0 bases at V and 4 bases at J, with 11 bases between. The CDR3 totals 14 residues. The V gene's germline CDR1 is SGHNT and CDR2 YYREEE (reference sequence). The CDR3, as DNA: TGTGCCAGCAGCTTGGACCCCGGGGGTTACGAGCAGTACTTC. This codes for CASSLDPGGYEQYF.

CDR3 sequence reads: CASSIARQGNYGYTF. The CDR3 nucleotides read TGTGCCAGTAGTATAGCCCGGCAGGGAAACTATGGCTACACCTTC. V and J are TRBV19 and TRBJ1-2; the D gene is possibly TRBD1 (5 bases). The V gene lost 1 base and the J gene lost 2 bases, with 11 bases spanning the gap. This CDR3 contains 15 residues. Germline V CDR1 and CDR2: LNHDA, SQIVND (reference sequence).

The chain joins TRBV19 to TRBJ1-4, with TRBD1 matching 8 bases. This CDR3 has 14 residues. J was trimmed by 7 bases and V by 6 bases; bases with no gene match: 7. Germline CDR1 LNHDA, CDR2 SQIVND (reference sequence). In DNA, the CDR3 is TGTGCCAGTAGCGGGACAGGAGGGCCTGAAAAACTGTTTTTT. Translated, it gives CASSGTGGPEKLFF.

The V gene is TRBV11-2, the J gene TRBJ2-1, with D possibly matching TRBD1 (5 bases). The CDR3 extends over 15 amino acids. The germline CDR1 and CDR2 sequences are SGHAT and FQNNGV. V lost 0 bases to trimming and J lost 2 bases, with 8 bases between them. The CDR3 loop reads CASSLDRAPYNEQFF. The DNA for the CDR3 is TGTGCCAGCAGCTTAGACAGGGCACCCTACAATGAGCAGTTCTTC.

This clone was recorded once. The chain carries TRBV4-2 and TRBJ2-5; TRBD1 aligns across 10 bases. Germline CDR1 is LGHNA and CDR2 is YNFKEQ. CDR3 length: 15 residues. The junction had 4 bases not matched to a gene; V was cut back by 2 bases and J by 4 bases. The CDR3 is CASSQKWDRGETQYF. The CDR3 nucleotides read TGTGCCAGCAGCCAAAAATGGGACAGGGGAGAGACCCAGTACTTC.

The V call is TRBV29-1, the J call TRBJ2-7; TRBD1 matches 9 bases. Losses at the gene ends were 6 bases for V and 4 bases for J; bases not matched to a gene: 7. CDR3 size: 13 residues. Germline-derived CDR1 and CDR2 are SQVTM and ANQGSEA. The CDR3, as DNA: TGCAGCGTGGGAGGGACAGGGAGTTACGAGCAGTACTTC. Protein sequence: CSVGGTGSYEQYF.

This rearrangement joins TRBV5-1 to TRBJ1-4; 7 bases line up with TRBD1. The CDR3 is made up of 15 amino acids. Per germline, CDR1 SGHRS and CDR2 YFSETQ. The J segment lost 3 bases and the V segment lost 4 bases, leaving 6 bases of the junction unmatched. The DNA of the CDR3 is TGCGCCAGCAGCGTCTACAGGGGACCTAATGAAAAACTGTTTTTT. This gives the protein CASSVYRGPNEKLFF.

This chain uses TRBV29-1 with TRBJ2-2; D is unresolved. CDR1 and CDR2 (germline): SQVTM, ANQGSEA. CDR3 length: 14 residues. Trimming shortened V by 5 bases and J by 1 base, and 11 bases separated the two germline ends. CDR3: CSVSRVLNTGELFF. Here the CDR3 DNA reads TGCAGCGTTTCTCGGGTTCTGAACACCGGGGAGCTGTTTTTT.

This clone was recorded only once. The chain combines TRBV5-4 with TRBJ1-2; 9 nucleotides align to TRBD1. V shed 4 bases and J 1 base; nucleotides not matched to a gene: 5. The CDR3 length is 15 residues. CDR1 SGHNT and CDR2 YYREEE come from the germline V gene (reference sequence). This CDR3 is CASSPGQGINYGYTF. The CDR3, as DNA: TGTGCCAGCAGCCCGGGACAGGGAATTAACTATGGCTACACCTTC.

CDR3 sequence: CASSFQGSEQFF. CDR3 bases: TGTGCCAGTAGTTTCCAGGGGAGTGAGCAGTTCTTC. The rearrangement links TRBV19 to TRBJ2-1, with D maybe TRBD1 (6 bases). This CDR3 is 12 amino acids long. Germline V gene data show CDR1 as LNHDA and CDR2 as SQIVND (reference sequence). Trimming removed 5 bases at V and 9 bases at J, with 11 bases between.

The gene calls are TRBV7-2 and TRBJ2-4, with D unresolved. V was cut by 2 bases and J by 7 bases, with 15 bases left in between. This CDR3 has 15 residues. Germline V gene lookup returns CDR1 SGHTA and CDR2 FQGNSA. This CDR3 reads CASSLPLGVWNIQYF. CDR3 coding DNA: TGTGCCAGCAGCTTACCCCTCGGTGTATGGAACATTCAGTACTTC.

The J gene is TRBJ1-1, the V gene TRBV10-3; D is unresolved. Germline V gene sequence: CDR1 ENHRY, CDR2 SYGVKD. This CDR3 has 13 amino acids. V was trimmed by 8 bases and J by 4 bases, leaving 14 bases between them. DNA of the CDR3: TGTGCCATCGACGGAGGAGTGGGCACTGAAGCTTTCTTT. Residues: CAIDGGVGTEAFF.

J is TRBJ2-7 and V is TRBV15; D not resolved. In germline, CDR1 is LNHNV, CDR2 YYDKDF (reference sequence). Trimming removed 8 bases from V and 7 bases from J, with 15 bases in between. This CDR3 comprises 12 residues. The CDR3 sequence is CATGDSALEQYF. The DNA for the CDR3 is TGTGCCACCGGAGACTCTGCCTTAGAGCAGTACTTC. The full variable domain, its missing parts supplied by reference TRBV15 and TRBJ2-7, is DAMVIQNPRYQVTQFGKPVTLSCSQTLNHNVMYWYQQKSSQAPKLLFHYYDKDFNNEADTPDNFQSRRPNTSFCFLDIRSPGLGDTAMYLCATGDSALEQYFGPGTRLTVT.

V is TRBV7-9 and J is TRBJ2-7; TRBD2 is a possible D gene (6 bases). There are 12 residues in the CDR3. CDR1 is SEHNR and CDR2 is FQNEAQ in the germline V gene (reference sequence). Trimming cost V 4 bases and J 5 bases, with 9 bases left between them. CDR3 bases: TGTGCCAGCAGCTCTCTAGCGAACGAGCAGTACTTC. Protein product: CASSSLANEQYF.

The chain is built from TRBV5-1 and TRBJ2-5, with D tentatively TRBD1 (5 bases). In germline, CDR1 is SGHRS, CDR2 YFSETQ. This CDR3 spans 14 amino acids. Trimming shortened V by 4 bases and J by 4 bases, and 14 bases separated the two germline ends. CDR3: CASSRDLTGETQYF. CDR3 coding DNA: TGCGCCAGCAGCCGAGACCTTACAGGAGAGACCCAGTACTTC. The variable domain in full, completed from reference TRBV5-1 and TRBJ2-5, reads KAGVTQTPRYLIKTRGQQVTLSCSPISGHRSVSWYQQTPGQGLQFLFEYFSETQRNKGNFPGRFSGRQFSNSRSEMNVSTLELGDSALYLCASSRDLTGETQYFGPGTRLLVL.

This clone was recorded once. The chain couples TRBV5-1 to TRBJ2-3, with 7 bases identical to TRBD1. The CDR3 contains 15 residues. Germline V gene data show CDR1 as SGHRS and CDR2 as YFSETQ. V lost 0 bases to trimming and J lost 2 bases; unmatched junction nucleotides: 3. In DNA, the CDR3 is TGCGCCAGCAGCTTGGAGGGACAGATCACAGATACGCAGTATTTT. It encodes CASSLEGQITDTQYF.

This chain joins TRBV6-6 and TRBJ1-2, with 7 bases fitting TRBD1. This CDR3 region has 12 residues. Germline V gives CDR1 MNHNY, CDR2 SVGAGI (reference sequence). J lost 8 bases, V lost 6 bases, and 6 bases had no gene match. The CDR3 DNA follows: TGTGCCAGCAGGCCTGCAGGGGGGGGCTACACCTTC. This translates into CASRPAGGGYTF.

This clone came up a few times. The chain combines TRBV15 with TRBJ2-2; perhaps TRBD1 as D (5 bases). Trimming cost V 1 base and J 0 bases, with 9 bases left between them. The CDR3 extends over 16 amino acids. Germline V gene data show CDR1 as LNHNV and CDR2 as YYDKDF (reference sequence). DNA of the CDR3: TGTGCCACCAGCAGAGGGACAACCGCGAACACCGGGGAGCTGTTTTTT. Protein product: CATSRGTTANTGELFF.

There are a few counts of this clone. The rearrangement uses TRBV5-1 and TRBJ2-3; 9 bases are a match to TRBD2. Germline V CDR1 and CDR2: SGHRS, YFSETQ. The CDR3 has 17 amino acids. J lost 6 bases, V lost 0 bases, and 11 bases had no gene match. The chain's CDR3 is CASSLGLAGDPEDTQYF. CDR3 coding DNA: TGCGCCAGCAGCTTGGGTTTAGCGGGAGACCCCGAGGATACGCAGTATTTT. The variable domain in full, completed from reference TRBV5-1 and TRBJ2-3, reads KAGVTQTPRYLIKTRGQQVTLSCSPISGHRSVSWYQQTPGQGLQFLFEYFSETQRNKGNFPGRFSGRQFSNSRSEMNVSTLELGDSALYLCASSLGLAGDPEDTQYFGPGTRLTVL.

This clone was recorded once. This sequence joins TRBV6-4 and TRBJ2-2; D ambiguous. Trimming left V 4 bases short and J 3 bases short, with 6 bases between. This CDR3 is built from 13 residues. Germline values: CDR1 MRHNA, CDR2 SNTAGT. The CDR3 DNA follows: TGTGCCAGCAGTGTGGCGGACACCGGGGAGCTGTTTTTT. Translated: CASSVADTGELFF.